This TCR beta chain came from a study of shared clonotypes between healthy human individuals. The CDR3 has 15 residues. The ends were cut back, 7 bases at V and 3 bases at J, with 18 bases in the middle. Germline V gene data show CDR1 as WSHSY and CDR2 as SAAADI. Only in-frame clones appear in the TCRdb table, and some are missing; sequencing was by immunoSEQ multiplex PCR. The table includes about 580,000 clones, roughly 98% detected once. Positively selected for CCR7, the CD45RO-negative cells used as naive CD8 cells excluded terminally differentiated effector memory CD45RA+ cells. None of the donors, who were healthy HIV-negative adults, had recently had acute infections or vaccinations.

The receptor comes from a man younger than 40 in good health. The sample was naive CD8+ T cells sorted from blood. The chain combines TRBV10-2 with TRBJ1-1; no firm D call. CDR3 protein: CASNPDRLGDTEAFF. CDR3 nucleotides: TGCGCCAGCAACCCGGACCGCCTGGGAGACACTGAAGCTTTCTTT.